This TCR beta chain was identified in a study of blood T cell repertoires in COVID-19 (dated by TCRdb to about 2020). Regarding the research as a whole: Collaborator samples came from the United States, Italy and Spain and covered acute and convalescent phases of COVID-19. The prospective study material was composed of cDNA or gDNA derived from T cells, B-cell-depleted T cells, or PBMCs. Deeply sampled blood TCRbeta repertoires from subjects exposed to, actively infected with, or recovered from COVID-19 were included in the dataset. A freely available public database, intended as a resource for researchers studying the immune response to SARS-CoV-2, is where the repertoires were released. Samples were obtained from the ongoing ImmuneRACE study (first 160 participants) and from some 1,200 subjects provided by 6 global collaborators. Nearly every sample came with metadata listing a de-identified subject ID, COVID-19 status, age in years and sex. Where available, HLA class I and class II types were taken from metadata supplied by the sample provider and were not determined by assay-based typing. The paper as a whole reports these results and caveats: Clinical and demographic metadata were provided uncurated, with the amount varying by source and participant.

The CDR3 sequence holds 15 residues, the cysteine and phenylalanine included. Just CDR3 DNA is preserved here, 45 bases in frame from base 1. Clipping removes 5 bases from V and 6 bases from J, with 12 as the unmatched junction base count. Per the germline V gene, SGHVS is the CDR1 and FQNEAQ is the CDR2. A word on this clone: Its antigen specificity is not known. Nothing much larger sits one base from this clone, and base qualities are not available.

The immunoSEQ Assay, a bias-controlled multiplex PCR, was used to amplify TCRbeta CDR3 regions from genomic DNA. The authors' pipeline ran thus. The number of nucleated cells in each sample was estimated by amplification of reference gene primers within the assay. To quantify the absolute abundance of each unique TCRbeta CDR3 rearrangement, sequence reads were collapsed and filtered. For each sample, productive Simpson clonality was calculated as the square root of Simpson's diversity index over productive rearrangements. TCRdb re-hosts the immuneACCESS table, in-frame sequences only. Its copies lack some clones; in the studies checked, an unresolved V gene accounts for under half of them, and the cause for the rest is not known. From that table come the V and J calls and clone size; the DNA was used to work out D and trimming. In all, the sample holds some 70,000 clones, and 87% of those were seen once. The leading ten clones occupy 5.5% to 8% of the sample.

The collaborating institutions used their own protocols to collect whole blood in K2EDTA tubes. For TCRbeta analysis, collaborators shipped samples in one of three forms: frozen whole blood, isolated PBMCs, or DNA extracted from either of those sample types. This receptor was obtained from a man between 50 and 59 years old with active COVID-19. Source material: peripheral blood. The rearrangement combines TRBV7-8 with TRBJ1-2, and 7 bases in between align with TRBD1. The CDR3 reads as follows: CASSRGQARDDGYTF. The sequenced DNA: TGTGCCAGCAGCCGAGGACAGGCCCGAGACGATGGCTACACCTTC.